Presented here are 10 T cell receptor beta chains from one specimen sequenced in a study of immune evolution from preneoplasia to lung adenocarcinoma. Here immunoSEQ multiplex PCR was the method, and the copy in TCRdb shows in-frame clones only, minus some. The table lists about 10,000 clones, nearly 90% of them singletons. The sequencing sample was made of FFPE invasive lung adenocarcinoma tissue. These receptors came from an older person with invasive lung adenocarcinoma.

This clone was found once. The same CDR3 is also encoded by other DNA sequences in this sample. The chain combines TRBV6-4 with TRBJ1-1; possibly TRBD1 for D (5 bases). The CDR3 has 13 amino acids. From germline, CDR1 is MRHNA and CDR2 SNTAGT. V gave up 0 bases and J gave up 5 bases, with 7 bases separating them. The CDR3 is CASSDSRGTEAFF. CDR3 sequence (DNA): TGTGCCAGCAGTGACTCGCGGGGGACTGAAGCTTTCTTT.

The chain combines TRBV19 with TRBJ1-1; 9 bases fit TRBD1. Germline loops: CDR1 LNHDA, CDR2 SQIVND (reference sequence). The CDR3 is made up of 16 amino acids. V lost 6 bases and J lost 4; bases outside the gene matches: 12. The CDR3 reads CASRPTPGQGLTEAFF. The CDR3 coding sequence is TGTGCCAGTAGACCAACCCCCGGACAGGGGCTCACTGAAGCTTTCTTT.

The chain combines TRBV19 with TRBJ1-1; 7 bases fit TRBD1. Germline loops: CDR1 LNHDA, CDR2 SQIVND (reference sequence). Trimming cost V 6 bases and J 1 base; bases outside gene matches: 5. The CDR3 is 14 amino acids. The CDR3, as DNA: TGTGCCAGTAGCCAAGGGACAGCGAACACTGAAGCTTTCTTT. It yields the protein CASSQGTANTEAFF.

The chain couples TRBV20-1 to TRBJ1-2; D not certain. V shed 0 bases and J shed 6 bases, with 5 bases lying between them. Germline V gene data show CDR1 as DFQATT and CDR2 as SNEGSKA (reference sequence). This CDR3 has 11 amino acids. CDR3 amino acids: CSARDQDGYTF. The CDR3 DNA sequence: TGCAGTGCTAGAGATCAGGATGGCTACACCTTC.

The gene calls are TRBV5-1 and TRBJ1-1; TRBD1 aligns across 8 bases. The CDR3 covers 14 residues. V dropped 2 bases and J dropped 6; count of bases not matched to a gene: 6. The germline V gene has CDR1 SGHRS and CDR2 YFSETQ. This chain's CDR3 is CASSLPEQGAEAFF. The CDR3 DNA is TGCGCCAGCAGCTTACCGGAACAGGGGGCTGAAGCTTTCTTT.

J is TRBJ1-4 and V is TRBV28; D gene uncertain. CDR1 and CDR2 from the germline V gene are MDHEN and SYDVKM. Trimming left V 8 bases short and J 7 bases short, with 17 bases between. This CDR3 region has 14 residues. CDR3 DNA: TGTGCCAGCCTCGACCCGACGAGAAGTGAAAAACTGTTTTTT. It translates to CASLDPTRSEKLFF.

The chain recombines TRBV11-2 with TRBJ2-7, with 7 bases fitting TRBD1. The CDR3 covers 15 residues. V gave up 5 bases and J gave up 6 bases; unmatched junction bases: 13. The germline gives CDR1 SGHAT, CDR2 FQNNGV. The chain's CDR3 is CASSPINRGYFEQYF. DNA of the CDR3: TGTGCCAGCAGCCCAATTAACAGGGGATATTTCGAGCAGTACTTC.

The chain couples TRBV4-1 to TRBJ2-7; 7 positions match TRBD1. V shed 0 bases and J 6 bases; nucleotides not matched to a gene: 8. CDR3 length equals 15 residues. CDR1 and CDR2 from the germline V gene are MGHRA and YSYEKL. CDR3 region: CASSQDATGKGEQYF. In nucleotides, the CDR3 is TGCGCCAGCAGCCAAGATGCGACAGGGAAAGGCGAGCAGTACTTC.

The chain links TRBV5-1 to TRBJ1-2, with D hard to call. V was trimmed by 6 bases and J by 4 bases, leaving 10 bases between them. The CDR3 totals 12 residues. CDR1 and CDR2 (germline): SGHRS, YFSETQ. CDR3 DNA sequence: TGCGCCAGCACTGACGGCCTCTATGGCTACACCTTC. Residues: CASTDGLYGYTF.

The V call is TRBV5-1, the J call TRBJ1-1; D perhaps matches TRBD1 (6 bases). The CDR3 length is 14 residues. Per the germline V gene, CDR1 is SGHRS and CDR2 is YFSETQ. V was pared by 0 bases and J by 9 bases, with 15 bases between. CDR3 in amino acids: CASSLDVRGLKAFF. In nucleotides, the CDR3 is TGCGCCAGCAGCTTGGATGTTCGGGGGCTGAAAGCTTTCTTT. Filled out from reference TRBV5-1 and TRBJ1-1, the complete variable domain reads KAGVTQTPRYLIKTRGQQVTLSCSPISGHRSVSWYQQTPGQGLQFLFEYFSETQRNKGNFPGRFSGRQFSNSRSEMNVSTLELGDSALYLCASSLDVRGLKAFFGQGTRLTVV.